Described below is a single T cell receptor (beta chain) sequence and its context. The antigen is undetermined. The V and J ends lost 7 bases and 2 bases respectively, with 6 bases between them. The CDR3 runs 11 residues. The germline CDR1 and CDR2 sequences are MDHEN and SYDVKM. TCRdb's table, derived via immunoSEQ multiplex PCR, lists solely in-frame clones and lacks some. This table has approximately 2.1 million clones, approximately 95% appearing once. These data originate in a study of shared clonotypes between healthy human individuals. General observations from the study: Although depth was large, rarefaction showed that sequencing of the sorted subsets was incomplete. How much donors shared clonotypes was expected to be affected by sequencing depth.

The chain recombines TRBV28 with TRBJ2-7; D remains unclear. What was sequenced was naive CD4+ T cells from PBMCs. The subset: CD45RA+ positively selected. The receptor's source is a man aged 18-30 years in good health. Some clones in this sample may be carry-over from other donors' samples. The CDR3 bases are TGTGCCAGCACTAATACCTACGAGCAGTACTTC. Amino acids: CASTNTYEQYF. Full variable domain (missing parts from reference TRBV28 and TRBJ2-7): DVKVTQSSRYLVKRTGEKVFLECVQDMDHENMFWYRQDPGLGLRLIYFSYDVKMKEKGDIPEGYSVSREKKERFSLILESASTNQTSMYLCASTNTYEQYFGPGTRLTVT.